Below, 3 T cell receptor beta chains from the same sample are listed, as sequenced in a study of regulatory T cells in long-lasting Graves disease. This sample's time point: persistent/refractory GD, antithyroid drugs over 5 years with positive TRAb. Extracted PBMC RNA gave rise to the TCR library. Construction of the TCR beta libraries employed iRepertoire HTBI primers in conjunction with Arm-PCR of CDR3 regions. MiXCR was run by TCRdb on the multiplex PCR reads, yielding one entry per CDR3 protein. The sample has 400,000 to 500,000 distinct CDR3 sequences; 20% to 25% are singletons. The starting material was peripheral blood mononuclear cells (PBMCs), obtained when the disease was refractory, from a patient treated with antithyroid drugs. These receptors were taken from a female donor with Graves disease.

As DNA, the CDR3 is TGTGCCACCCTTGTGCGGGAGAGATTGGAGACCCAGTACTTC. Encoded protein: CATLVRERLETQYF. The V and J genes are TRBV10-3 and TRBJ2-5, with 7 nucleotides matching TRBD2. The germline V gene encodes CDR1 ENHRY and CDR2 SYGVKD. V lost 10 bases to trimming and J lost 5 bases; unmatched junction nucleotides: 13. CDR3 length equals 14 residues.

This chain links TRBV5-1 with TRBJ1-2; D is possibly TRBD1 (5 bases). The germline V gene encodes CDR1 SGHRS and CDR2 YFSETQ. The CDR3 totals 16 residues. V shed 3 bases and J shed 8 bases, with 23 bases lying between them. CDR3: CASSSGPRGESGGYTF. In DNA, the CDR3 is TGCGCCAGCAGCTCCGGGCCAAGGGGAGAATCGGGAGGCTACACCTTC.

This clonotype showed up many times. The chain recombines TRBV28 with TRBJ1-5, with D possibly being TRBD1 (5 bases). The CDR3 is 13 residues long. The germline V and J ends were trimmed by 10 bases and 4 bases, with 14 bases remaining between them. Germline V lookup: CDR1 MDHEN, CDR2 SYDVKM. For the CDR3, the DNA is TGTGCCACCGCAGGGTGGGCAAATCAGCCCCAGCATTTT. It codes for CATAGWANQPQHF.